The source of this T cell receptor beta chain is a study of blood T cell repertoires in COVID-19. Background on the study: The United States, Italy and Spain supplied acute and convalescent COVID-19 samples.

Using immunoSEQ multiplex PCR, the repertoire was profiled, and TCRdb retains in-frame clones only, with some absent. Of about 170,000 clones listed, about 88% are singletons. Germline assignment: CDR1 MNHEY and CDR2 SMNVEV (reference sequence). With V trimmed by 4 bases and J by 6 bases, 13 bases remained unmatched. This CDR3 region has 16 residues. The chain uses TRBV27 and TRBJ1-2; 8 positions match TRBD1. This sequence was found in a man aged 50 or older who had recovered from COVID-19. The sequenced sample was peripheral blood. CDR3 loop: CASSSKRTGPSNGYTF. CDR3 DNA: TGTGCCAGCAGTTCCAAACGGACAGGGCCATCGAATGGCTACACCTTC.